The clone carrying this T cell receptor (beta chain) came up a few times. What it binds is unknown. The data originate from a study of breast tumors, draining lymph nodes, adjacent tissues. TCRdb analysed the multiplex PCR reads with MiXCR anew, one entry per CDR3 protein. The sample contains some 22,000 distinct CDR3 sequences, 45% to 60% of which appear only once. Study-level findings and limits: Findings are consistent with lymph node origin and intratumoral expansion of most tumor T cells. Tumor and nontumor repertoires were significantly more similar in luminal-like than in basal-like breast cancer. Tumor TCR diversity was below lymph nodes but above nontumor tissue. Data only fit, rather than demonstrated, lymph node origin of most tumor T cells.

Germline CDR1 LNHNV, CDR2 YYDKDF (reference sequence). The junction had 5 bases not matched to a gene; V was cut back by 0 bases and J by 6 bases. The CDR3 spans 15 residues. Material for sequencing was breast tumor tissue. The chain employs TRBV15 and TRBJ1-2, with 9 bases identical to TRBD1. The source is a female donor with breast cancer. Some clones in this sample may be carry-over from other donors' samples. CDR3 region: CATSRDPRTGDGYTF. The CDR3 coding sequence is TGTGCCACCAGCAGAGATCCTAGGACAGGGGATGGCTACACCTTC.